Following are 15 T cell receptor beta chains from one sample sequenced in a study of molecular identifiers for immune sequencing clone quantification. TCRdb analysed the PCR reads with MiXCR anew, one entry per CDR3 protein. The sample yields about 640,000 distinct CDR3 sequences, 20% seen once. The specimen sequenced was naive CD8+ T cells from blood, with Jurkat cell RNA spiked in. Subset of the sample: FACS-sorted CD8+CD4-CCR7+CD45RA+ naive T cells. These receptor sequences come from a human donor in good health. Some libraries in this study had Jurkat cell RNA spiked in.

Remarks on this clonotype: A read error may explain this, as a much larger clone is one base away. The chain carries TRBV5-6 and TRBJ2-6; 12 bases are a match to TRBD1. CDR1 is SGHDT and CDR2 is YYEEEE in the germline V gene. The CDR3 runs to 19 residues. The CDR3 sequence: CVSSLWLGQGATGANVLTF. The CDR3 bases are TGTGTCAGCAGCTTGTGGTTGGGACAGGGGGCGACTGGGGCCAACGTCCTGACTTTC.

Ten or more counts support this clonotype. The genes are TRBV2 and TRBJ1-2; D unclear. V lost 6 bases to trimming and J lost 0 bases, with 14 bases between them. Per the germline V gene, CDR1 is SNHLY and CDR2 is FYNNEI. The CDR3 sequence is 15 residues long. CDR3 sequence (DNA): TGTGCCAGCAGCGAAACCGATCAGGCTAACTATGGCTACACCTTC. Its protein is CASSETDQANYGYTF.

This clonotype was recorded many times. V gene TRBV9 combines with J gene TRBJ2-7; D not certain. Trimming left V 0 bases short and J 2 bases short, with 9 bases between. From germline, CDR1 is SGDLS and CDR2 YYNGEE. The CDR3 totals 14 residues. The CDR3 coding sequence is TGTGCCAGCAGCGTAGATAGCTCGACCTACGAGCAGTACTTC. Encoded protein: CASSVDSSTYEQYF. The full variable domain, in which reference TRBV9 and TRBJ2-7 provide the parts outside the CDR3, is DSGVTQTPKHLITATGQRVTLRCSPRSGDLSVYWYQQSLDQGLQFLIQYYNGEERAKGNILERFSAQQFPDLHSELNLSSLELGDSALYFCASSVDSSTYEQYFGPGTRLTVT.

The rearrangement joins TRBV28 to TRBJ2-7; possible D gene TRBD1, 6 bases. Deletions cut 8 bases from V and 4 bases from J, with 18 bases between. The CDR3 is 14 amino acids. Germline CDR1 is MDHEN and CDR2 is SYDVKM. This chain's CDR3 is CASDKSVRGYEQYF. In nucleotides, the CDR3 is TGTGCCAGCGATAAATCTGTCAGGGGTTACGAGCAGTACTTC.

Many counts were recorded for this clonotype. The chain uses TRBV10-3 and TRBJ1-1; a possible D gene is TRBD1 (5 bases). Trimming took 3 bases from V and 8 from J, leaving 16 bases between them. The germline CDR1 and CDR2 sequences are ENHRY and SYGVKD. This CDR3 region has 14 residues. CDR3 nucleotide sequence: TGTGCCATCAGTGACCCGGACCAGGGCTTAGAAGCTTTCTTT. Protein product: CAISDPDQGLEAFF.

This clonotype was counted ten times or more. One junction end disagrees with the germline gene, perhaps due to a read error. CDR3: CASSEGQVGF. The CDR3 region has the DNA TGTGCCAGCAGCGAGGGACAGGTAGGATTC. The chain links TRBV6-1 to TRBJ2-7, with TRBD1 matching 8 bases. Germline V gives CDR1 MNHNS, CDR2 SASEGT. CDR3 length: 10 residues.

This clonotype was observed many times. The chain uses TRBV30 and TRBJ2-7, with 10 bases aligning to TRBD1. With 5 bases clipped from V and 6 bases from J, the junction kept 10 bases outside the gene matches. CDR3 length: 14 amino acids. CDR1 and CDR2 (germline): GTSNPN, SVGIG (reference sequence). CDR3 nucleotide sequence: TGTGCCTGGGAATGGGGACAGGGGCTCGGCGAGCAGTACTTC. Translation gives CAWEWGQGLGEQYF.

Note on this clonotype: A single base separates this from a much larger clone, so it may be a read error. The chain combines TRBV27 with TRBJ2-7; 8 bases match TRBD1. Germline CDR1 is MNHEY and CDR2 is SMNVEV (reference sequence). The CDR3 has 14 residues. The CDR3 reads CASSHGQGLYERYF. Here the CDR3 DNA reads TGTGCCAGCAGCCATGGACAGGGACTCTACGAGCGGTACTTC.

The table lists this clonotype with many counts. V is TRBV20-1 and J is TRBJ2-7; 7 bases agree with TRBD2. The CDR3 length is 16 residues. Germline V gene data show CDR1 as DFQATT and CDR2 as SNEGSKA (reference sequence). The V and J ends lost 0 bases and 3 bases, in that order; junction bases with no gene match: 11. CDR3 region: CSARDMQLASFYEQYF. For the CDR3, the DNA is TGCAGTGCTAGAGATATGCAACTAGCGAGCTTCTACGAGCAGTACTTC.

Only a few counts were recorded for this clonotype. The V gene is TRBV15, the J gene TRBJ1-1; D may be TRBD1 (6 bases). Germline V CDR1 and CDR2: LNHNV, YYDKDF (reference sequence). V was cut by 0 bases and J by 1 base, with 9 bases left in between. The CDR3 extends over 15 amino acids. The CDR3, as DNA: TGTGCCACCAGCAGAGATTTAGGGGGGAACACTGAAGCTTTCTTT. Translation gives CATSRDLGGNTEAFF.

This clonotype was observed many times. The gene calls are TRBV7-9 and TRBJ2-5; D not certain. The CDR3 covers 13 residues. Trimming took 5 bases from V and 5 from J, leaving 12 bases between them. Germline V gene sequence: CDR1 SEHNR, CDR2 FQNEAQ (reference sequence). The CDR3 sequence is CASSPAGYETQYF. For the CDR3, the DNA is TGTGCCAGCAGCCCGGCAGGCTATGAGACCCAGTACTTC.

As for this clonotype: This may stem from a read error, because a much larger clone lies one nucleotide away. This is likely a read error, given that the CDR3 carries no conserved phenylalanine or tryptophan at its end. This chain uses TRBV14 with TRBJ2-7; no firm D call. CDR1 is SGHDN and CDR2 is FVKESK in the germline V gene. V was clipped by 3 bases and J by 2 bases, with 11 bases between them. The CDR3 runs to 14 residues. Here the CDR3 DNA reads TGTGCCAGCAGCCAGCCTCCCCCCGCCTACGAGCAGTACCTC. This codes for CASSQPPPAYEQYL.

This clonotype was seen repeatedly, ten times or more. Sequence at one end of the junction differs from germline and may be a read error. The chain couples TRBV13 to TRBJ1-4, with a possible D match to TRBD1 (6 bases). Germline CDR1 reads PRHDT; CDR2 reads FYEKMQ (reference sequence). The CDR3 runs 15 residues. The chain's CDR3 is CASSLGGATNEKLFF. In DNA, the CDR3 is TGTGCCAGCAGCCTAGGGGGGGCAACTAATGAAAAACTGTTTTTT. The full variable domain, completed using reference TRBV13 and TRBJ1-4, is AAGVIQSPRHLIKEKRETATLKCYPIPRHDTVYWYQQGPGQDPQFLISFYEKMQSDKGSIPDRFSAQQFSDYHSELNMSSLELGDSALYFCASSLGGATNEKLFFGSGTQLSVL.

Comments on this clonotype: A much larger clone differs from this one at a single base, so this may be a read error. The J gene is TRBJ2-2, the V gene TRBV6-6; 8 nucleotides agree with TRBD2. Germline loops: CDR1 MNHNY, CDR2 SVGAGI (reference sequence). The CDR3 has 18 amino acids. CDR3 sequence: CASSYTVRGGANTGELVF. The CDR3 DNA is TGTGCCAGCAGTTACACCGTCCGGGGGGGGGCGAACACCGGGGAGCTGGTTTTT.

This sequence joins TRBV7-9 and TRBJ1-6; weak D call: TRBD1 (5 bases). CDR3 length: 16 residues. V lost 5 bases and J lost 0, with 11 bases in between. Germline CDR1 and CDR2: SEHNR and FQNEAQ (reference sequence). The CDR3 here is CASSVVGGSYNSPLHF. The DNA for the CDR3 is TGTGCCAGCAGCGTCGTGGGGGGCTCCTATAATTCACCCCTCCACTTT.